This T cell receptor (beta chain) emerged from a study of CD4 T cells in relation to SARS-CoV-2 and coronaviruses. Turning to the study itself: ViraFEST: approximately 10-day antigen culture of PBMCs, then TCR beta CDR3 sequencing. Shared crossreactive spike epitopes were mapped to their HLA restriction. General study points: In roughly 60% of donors, memory CD4+ clonotypes crossrecognized SARS-CoV-2 and at least one common cold coronavirus spike.

Details on this clone: Its antigen is still unknown.

Germline V lookup: CDR1 SGHRS, CDR2 YFSETQ. The CDR3 is made up of 14 amino acids. The V end lost 0 bases, the J end lost 6 bases, and 11 bases lay between the germline ends. Before the COVID-19 pandemic, during about 2011-2019, CD4+ T cells were taken from unexposed donors. The cells were cultured for less than twelve days before CD4+ T cells were isolated. Unexposed-donor CD4+ T cells were probed with SARS-CoV-2 S/N and four cold-coronavirus spikes, cells permitting. The repertoire was sequenced with immunoSEQ multiplex PCR; TCRdb's copy has only in-frame clones and lacks some. The data show about 19,000 clones, around four fifths seen once.

Specimen: CD4+ T cells from PBMCs, cultured in vitro. V and J are TRBV5-1 and TRBJ2-3; D is uncertain. The clonotype originates from a human donor in good health. The CDR3 loop reads CASSLDSAMDTQYF. CDR3 DNA sequence: TGCGCCAGCAGCTTGGACAGTGCAATGGATACGCAGTATTTT.